This TCR beta chain originates from a study of beta chain features in type 1 diabetes. All of the isolated RNA was reverse transcribed, so expressed TCRB transcripts were sequenced. TCRdb's copy holds only in-frame clones and misses some; the assay was immunoSEQ multiplex PCR. The sample holds 900,000 or so clones; roughly a sixth are singletons and the top ten take 0.023%. The V gene lost 6 bases and the J gene lost 0 bases, with 8 bases spanning the gap. Germline V lookup: CDR1 MNHEY, CDR2 SMNVEV (reference sequence). This CDR3 has 13 residues. This clone was counted only a few times. The chain carries TRBV27 and TRBJ2-5; no clear D gene. Sequenced input: naive CD4+ T cells from blood. This clonotype originated in a young woman in good health. CDR3 in amino acids: CASRSVNQETQYF. As DNA, the CDR3 is TGTGCCAGCAGAAGCGTTAACCAAGAGACCCAGTACTTC.